One sample yielded the 21 T cell receptor beta chains listed below, sequenced in a study of prognosis after radiotherapy for stage I lung cancer. CDR3 of TCR beta was amplified from genomic DNA via a two-round multiplex PCR. Primers (each specific to one TRBV or TRBJ gene) were used in first-round PCR. In TCRdb, the multiplex PCR reads were re-called with MiXCR into one record per CDR3 protein. The table lists 20,000 to 30,000 distinct CDR3 sequences, roughly 41% of them singletons. Sequencing used PBMCs, obtained before or after stereotactic body radiation therapy (not recorded which). The receptors were sampled from a donor of 50 years or more with non-small cell lung cancer.

In the case of this clonotype: A read error is likely here: a far larger clone is one base away. CDR3 region: CARKREGGLSNEQFF. CDR3 nucleotides: TGTGCCCGTAAGCGGGAGGGTGGACTAAGCAATGAGCAGTTCTTC. This chain links TRBV6-2 or TRBV6-3 with TRBJ2-1, with 10 bases fitting TRBD2. This CDR3 region has 15 residues. The V gene end was trimmed by 11 bases and the J gene end by 6 bases; junction bases not matched to a gene: 13. The germline V gene encodes CDR1 MNHEY and CDR2 SVGEGT.

This chain connects TRBV18 to TRBJ2-7; 12 nucleotides agree with TRBD2. Germline V gene sequence: CDR1 KGHSH, CDR2 LQKENI. V shed 0 bases and J 3 bases; nucleotides not matched to a gene: 3. The CDR3 totals 16 residues. The CDR3 DNA reads TGTGCCAGCTCACCACCAAGGACTAGCGGGGTCTACGAGCAGTACTTC. Its translation is CASSPPRTSGVYEQYF. Together with reference TRBV18 and TRBJ2-7, the CDR3 gives the full variable domain: NAGVMQNPRHLVRRRGQEARLRCSPMKGHSHVYWYRQLPEEGLKFMVYLQKENIIDESGMPKERFSAEFPKEGPSILRIQQVVRGDSAAYFCASSPPRTSGVYEQYFGPGTRLTVT.

The sample holds many counts of this clonotype. The V gene is TRBV30, the J gene TRBJ1-1; maybe TRBD1 (6 bases). V gave up 4 bases and J gave up 3 bases, with 15 bases separating them. Germline loops: CDR1 GTSNPN, CDR2 SVGIG (reference sequence). There are 14 residues in the CDR3. The CDR3 is CAWTEGVGHTEAFF. In nucleotides, the CDR3 is TGTGCCTGGACCGAGGGGGTGGGACACACTGAAGCTTTCTTT.

This clonotype is medium-sized in the sample. The J gene is TRBJ1-2, the V gene TRBV2; D gene unclear. The V gene lost 3 bases and the J gene lost 2 bases, with 7 bases spanning the gap. Germline loops: CDR1 SNHLY, CDR2 FYNNEI. The CDR3 covers 13 residues. In nucleotides, the CDR3 is TGTGCCAGCAGTGAGTCGGGGAACTATGGCTACACCTTC. As protein: CASSESGNYGYTF.

Ten or more counts support this clonotype. The chain employs TRBV20-1 and TRBJ2-7, with TRBD1 matching 8 bases. This CDR3 spans 14 amino acids. J was trimmed by 6 bases and V by 4 bases; bases with no gene match: 11. Germline CDR1 and CDR2: DFQATT and SNEGSKA (reference sequence). Written as DNA, the CDR3 is TGCAGTGCTACCCAAGGACAGGGTGTGGGCGAGCAGTACTTC. It is translated as CSATQGQGVGEQYF.

This chain uses TRBV6-1 with TRBJ1-6, with D possibly matching TRBD1 (6 bases). The CDR3 contains 13 residues. The germline V gene encodes CDR1 MNHNS and CDR2 SASEGT. Trimming left V 6 bases short and J 8 bases short, with 11 bases between. In DNA form, the CDR3 reads TGTGCCAGCAGGATACAGGGACATTCACCCCTCCACTTT. It is translated as CASRIQGHSPLHF.

This clonotype was detected a few times. A much bigger clone sits one base away, suggesting this may be a read error. J is TRBJ2-5 and V is TRBV5-1; 10 bases are shared with TRBD2. The CDR3 is 15 residues long. Germline V gene sequence: CDR1 SGHRS, CDR2 YFSETQ. Losses at the gene ends were 6 bases for V and 5 bases for J; bases not matched to a gene: 10. DNA for the CDR3: TGCGCCAGCAACCTGGGACTAGCGTGCCGGGAGACCCAGTACTTC. Translated, it gives CASNLGLACRETQYF.

This clonotype was counted many times. The chain is built from TRBV5-1 and TRBJ2-7; TRBD1 might be the D (6 bases). CDR1 is SGHRS and CDR2 is YFSETQ in the germline V gene. Trimming removed 2 bases from V and 6 bases from J, with 18 bases in between. The CDR3 is 15 residues long. The CDR3 coding sequence is TGCGCCAGCAGCTTCGGCCCGACAGGTCTGAGCGAGCAGTACTTC. Its protein is CASSFGPTGLSEQYF.

This chain connects TRBV19 to TRBJ2-7, with 10 bases aligning to TRBD2. Trimming at V came to 9 bases and at J to 3 bases, leaving 17 bases not matched to a gene. CDR3 length: 17 residues. Germline CDR1 reads LNHDA; CDR2 reads SQIVND (reference sequence). The CDR3 here is CARMTSGCANPCYEQYF. CDR3 bases: TGTGCCAGGATGACTAGCGGGTGTGCCAACCCCTGCTACGAGCAGTACTTC. Filled out from reference TRBV19 and TRBJ2-7, the complete variable domain reads DGGITQSPKYLFRKEGQNVTLSCEQNLNHDAMYWYRQDPGQGLRLIYYSQIVNDFQKGDIAEGYSVSREKKESFPLTVTSAQKNPTAFYLCARMTSGCANPCYEQYFGPGTRLTVT.

A word on this clonotype: This sequence is one base from a far larger clone and is likely a read error. The V and J genes are TRBV7-9 and TRBJ2-2, with TRBD2 matching 8 bases. Germline-derived CDR1 and CDR2 are SEHNR and FQNEAQ (reference sequence). V was clipped by 5 bases and J by 13 bases; unmatched bases: 12. The CDR3 is 14 amino acids. CDR3 nucleotide sequence: TGTGCCAGCAGCCTAAGTAGCGGGACCGAGACGCTGTTTTTT. Translating it yields CASSLSSGTETLFF.

To note about this clonotype: A much larger clone differs from this one at a single base, so this may be a read error. The J gene is TRBJ2-5, the V gene TRBV6-1; no clear D gene. The CDR3 runs 13 residues. Germline V gives CDR1 MNHNS, CDR2 SASEGT. The V end lost 7 bases, the J end lost 2 bases, and 11 bases lay between the germline ends. The CDR3 bases are TGTGCCAGCATTTGGGGTCATCAAGAGACCCAGTACTTC. The encoded protein is CASIWGHQETQYF.

A note on this clonotype: The germline gene is not matched at one end of the junction; a read error may be the cause. This rearrangement joins TRBV6-1 to TRBJ1-2; TRBD1 might be the D (5 bases). Germline loops: CDR1 MNHNS, CDR2 SASEGT. This CDR3 has 18 residues. CDR3 in amino acids: CASSGNRQCREANYCYTF. The CDR3 DNA reads as TGTGCCAGCAGTGGGAATCGACAGTGTCGCGAAGCTAACTATTGCTACACCTTC.

This clonotype occurred many times. This chain links TRBV20-1 with TRBJ2-3; a weak D match, TRBD2 (6 bases). V lost 6 bases to trimming and J lost 2 bases, with 15 bases between them. The germline V gene has CDR1 DFQATT and CDR2 SNEGSKA (reference sequence). There are 14 residues in the CDR3. The CDR3 DNA is TGCAGTGCGCAGGACTACCGAGCCACAGATACGCAGTATTTT. Its protein product is CSAQDYRATDTQYF.

The J gene is TRBJ1-2, the V gene TRBV20-1; a possible D gene is TRBD1 (5 bases). This CDR3 contains 12 residues. The germline CDR1 and CDR2 sequences are DFQATT and SNEGSKA (reference sequence). V lost 7 bases and J 7 bases, leaving 16 bases between the germline ends. DNA of the CDR3: TGCAGTGAAGGAGGGTTGGGGCGTGGCTACACCTTC. It yields the protein CSEGGLGRGYTF.

This clonotype was observed many times. This chain joins TRBV6-2 or TRBV6-3 and TRBJ1-2; no clear D. Per germline, CDR1 MNHEY and CDR2 SVGEGT. V lost 9 bases to trimming and J lost 4 bases, with 12 bases between them. The CDR3 is 12 amino acids. The CDR3 protein is CASTPGSYGYTF. The CDR3 nucleotides read TGTGCCAGTACTCCGGGAAGCTATGGCTACACCTTC.

The chain joins TRBV11-2 to TRBJ2-1, with a weak D call TRBD2 (6 bases). The CDR3 runs to 16 residues. Looked up from germline, CDR1 is SGHAT and CDR2 is FQNNGV. Trimming removed 5 bases at V and 4 bases at J, with 18 bases between. The CDR3 protein is CASSKEGARPYNEQFF. CDR3 bases: TGTGCCAGCAGCAAGGAGGGAGCGCGGCCTTACAATGAGCAGTTCTTC. The whole variable domain, remainder taken from reference TRBV11-2 and TRBJ2-1, is EAGVAQSPRYKIIEKRQSVAFWCNPISGHATLYWYQQILGQGPKLLIQFQNNGVVDDSQLPKDRFSAERLKGVDSTLKIQPAKLEDSAVYLCASSKEGARPYNEQFFGPGTRLTVL.

Note on this clonotype: Being one base from a much bigger clone, this may be a read error. This sequence joins TRBV24-1 and TRBJ2-5; perhaps TRBD2 as D (6 bases). Germline V lookup: CDR1 KGHDR, CDR2 SFDVKD. This CDR3 region has 13 residues. The CDR3 here is CATSEGLQETKYF. The CDR3 DNA is TGTGCCACCAGTGAGGGACTGCAAGAGACCAAGTACTTC.

Notes on this clonotype: This may arise from a read error, as a much more abundant clone is one base away. V is TRBV6-5 and J is TRBJ1-3, with D perhaps TRBD1 (5 bases). The germline V and J ends were trimmed by 2 bases and 4 bases, with 12 bases remaining between them. The length of the CDR3 is 15 residues. The germline gives CDR1 MNHEY, CDR2 SVGAGI. CDR3 protein: CASSYGGGMGNTIYF. In DNA form, the CDR3 reads TGTGCCAGCAGTTACGGCGGGGGAATGGGAAACACCATATATTTT.

This clonotype qualifies as medium-sized. The rearrangement uses TRBV9 and TRBJ2-2; D not certain. CDR3 length: 13 residues. V lost 3 bases and J lost 0, with 3 bases in between. Germline CDR1 is SGDLS and CDR2 is YYNGEE. CDR3 protein: CASSAPNTGELFF. For the CDR3, the DNA is TGTGCCAGCAGCGCTCCGAACACCGGGGAGCTGTTTTTT.

This clonotype was counted ten times or more. The rearrangement joins TRBV28 to TRBJ1-1, with D hard to call. Germline assignment: CDR1 MDHEN and CDR2 SYDVKM. The CDR3 loop spans 13 amino acids. This CDR3 is CYQQSPKNTEAFF. Written as DNA, the CDR3 is TGTTATCAGCAGTCGCCCAAGAACACTGAAGCTTTCTTT.

In its sample, this clonotype was seen many times. This chain links TRBV5-4 with TRBJ2-2, with D perhaps matching TRBD2 (5 bases). Germline V CDR1 and CDR2: SGHNT, YYREEE (reference sequence). The CDR3 is 16 amino acids. With 2 bases removed from V and 4 bases from J, the gap between germline ends came to 15 bases. CDR3 DNA sequence: TGTGCCAGCAGCTTAAACGGGGTGCGCCCCACCGGGGAGCTGTTTTTT. Protein sequence: CASSLNGVRPTGELFF.